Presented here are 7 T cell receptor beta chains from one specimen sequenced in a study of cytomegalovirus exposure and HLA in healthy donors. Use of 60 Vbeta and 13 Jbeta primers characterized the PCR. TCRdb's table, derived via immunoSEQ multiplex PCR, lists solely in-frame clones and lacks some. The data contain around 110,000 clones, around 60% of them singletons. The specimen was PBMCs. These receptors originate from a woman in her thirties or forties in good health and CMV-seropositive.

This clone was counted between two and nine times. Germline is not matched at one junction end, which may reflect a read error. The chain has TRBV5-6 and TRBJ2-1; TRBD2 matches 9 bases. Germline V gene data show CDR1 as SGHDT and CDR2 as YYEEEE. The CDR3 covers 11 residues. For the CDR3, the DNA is TGTGCCAGCAGCTCGGGACTAGCTATGGTCTTC. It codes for CASSSGLAMVF.

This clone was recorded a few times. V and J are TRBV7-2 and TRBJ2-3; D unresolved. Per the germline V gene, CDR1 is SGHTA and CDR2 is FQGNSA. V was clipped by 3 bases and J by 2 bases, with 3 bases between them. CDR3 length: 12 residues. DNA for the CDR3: TGTGCCAGCAGCTTTCTCACAGATACGCAGTATTTT. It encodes CASSFLTDTQYF.

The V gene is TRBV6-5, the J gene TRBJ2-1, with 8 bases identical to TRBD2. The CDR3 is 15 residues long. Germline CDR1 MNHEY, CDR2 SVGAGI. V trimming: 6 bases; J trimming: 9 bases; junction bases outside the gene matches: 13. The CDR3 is CASRLAGPEFGEQFF. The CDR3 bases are TGTGCCAGCAGATTAGCGGGGCCGGAGTTCGGTGAGCAGTTCTTC.

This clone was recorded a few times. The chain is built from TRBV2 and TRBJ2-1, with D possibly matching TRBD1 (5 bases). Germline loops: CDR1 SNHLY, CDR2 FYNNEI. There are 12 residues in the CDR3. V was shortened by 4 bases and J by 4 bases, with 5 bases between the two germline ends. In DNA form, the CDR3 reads TGTGCCAGCAGTGGACAGTACAATGAGCAGTTCTTC. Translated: CASSGQYNEQFF.

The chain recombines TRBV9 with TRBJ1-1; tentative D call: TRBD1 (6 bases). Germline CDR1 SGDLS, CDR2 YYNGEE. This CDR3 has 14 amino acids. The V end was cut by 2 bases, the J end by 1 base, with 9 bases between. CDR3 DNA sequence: TGTGCCAGCAGCGTTCTACAGGGGAACACTGAAGCTTTCTTT. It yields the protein CASSVLQGNTEAFF. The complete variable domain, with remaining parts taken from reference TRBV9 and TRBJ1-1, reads DSGVTQTPKHLITATGQRVTLRCSPRSGDLSVYWYQQSLDQGLQFLIQYYNGEERAKGNILERFSAQQFPDLHSELNLSSLELGDSALYFCASSVLQGNTEAFFGQGTRLTVV.

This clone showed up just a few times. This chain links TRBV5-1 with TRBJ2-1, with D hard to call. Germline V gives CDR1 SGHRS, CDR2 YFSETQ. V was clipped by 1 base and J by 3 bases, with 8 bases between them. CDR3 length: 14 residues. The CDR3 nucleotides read TGCGCCAGCAGCTTGCCAGACAACTACAATGAGCAGTTCTTC. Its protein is CASSLPDNYNEQFF.

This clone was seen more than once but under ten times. The CDR3 DNA is TGTGCCAGTAGTCTTCAAGTGAGCTACAATGAGCAGTTCTTC. It specifies CASSLQVSYNEQFF. The chain joins TRBV19 to TRBJ2-1, with D unresolved. The CDR3 extends over 14 amino acids. The ends were cut back, 5 bases at V and 3 bases at J, with 11 bases in the middle. The germline V gene has CDR1 LNHDA and CDR2 SQIVND (reference sequence).